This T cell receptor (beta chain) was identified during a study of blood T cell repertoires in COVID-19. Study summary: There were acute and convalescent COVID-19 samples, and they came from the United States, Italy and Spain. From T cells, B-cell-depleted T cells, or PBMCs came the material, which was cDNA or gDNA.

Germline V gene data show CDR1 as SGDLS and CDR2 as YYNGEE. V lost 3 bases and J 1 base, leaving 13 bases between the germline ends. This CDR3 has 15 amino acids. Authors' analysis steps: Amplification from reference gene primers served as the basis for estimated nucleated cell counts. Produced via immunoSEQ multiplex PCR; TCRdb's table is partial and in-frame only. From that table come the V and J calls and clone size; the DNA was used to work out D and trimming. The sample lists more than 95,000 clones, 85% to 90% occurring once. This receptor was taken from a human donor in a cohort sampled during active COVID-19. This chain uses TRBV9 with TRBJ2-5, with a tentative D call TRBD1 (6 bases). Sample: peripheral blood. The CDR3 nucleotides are TGTGCCAGCAGCGATTTGGCAGGGGTCCAAGAGACCCAGTACTTC. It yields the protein CASSDLAGVQETQYF.